The TCR beta chain under discussion was sequenced for a study of cytomegalovirus exposure and HLA in healthy donors. Study information: In a previous analysis, around 120 million unique TCR beta sequences were found from 150 million to 200 million T cells. Whole-study findings and limits: Later, an analysis found that common viral pathogens appeared to be linked with several of the most significant clusters. The study flagged fewer than 200 TCR beta chains as cytomegalovirus-associated. In a later analysis, a missense DCLRE1C variant was linked to TCR beta V- and J-gene trimming.

PCR involved 60 Vbeta and 13 Jbeta primers. Profiling relied on immunoSEQ multiplex PCR, and the TCRdb table lists in-frame clones only, not all of them. The sample consists of around 150,000 clones, roughly 79% of them appearing once. The CDR3 length is 13 residues. V was trimmed by 0 bases and J by 2 bases, leaving 2 bases between them. Germline V gene sequence: CDR1 SGHAT, CDR2 FQNNGV. Comments on this clone: Its cognate antigen is unknown.

The sequence derives from a woman aged 50 to 65 in good health and CMV-seronegative. The V call is TRBV11-2, the J call TRBJ1-3, with no clear D. Sequencing used PBMCs. CDR3 nucleotides: TGTGCCAGCAGCTTAGATACTGGAAACACCATATATTTT. It specifies CASSLDTGNTIYF.